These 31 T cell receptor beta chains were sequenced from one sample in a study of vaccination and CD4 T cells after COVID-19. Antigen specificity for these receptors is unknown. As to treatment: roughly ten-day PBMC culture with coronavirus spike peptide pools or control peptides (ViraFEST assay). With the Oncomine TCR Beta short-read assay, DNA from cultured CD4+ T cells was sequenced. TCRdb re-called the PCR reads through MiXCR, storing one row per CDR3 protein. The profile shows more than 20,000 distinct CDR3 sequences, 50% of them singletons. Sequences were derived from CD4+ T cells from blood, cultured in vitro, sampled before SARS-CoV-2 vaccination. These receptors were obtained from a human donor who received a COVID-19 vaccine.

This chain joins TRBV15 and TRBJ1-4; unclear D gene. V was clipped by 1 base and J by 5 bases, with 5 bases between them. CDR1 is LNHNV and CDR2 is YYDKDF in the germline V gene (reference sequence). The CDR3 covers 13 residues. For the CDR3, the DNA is TGTGCCACCAGCAGAGTCAACAATGAAAAACTGTTTTTT. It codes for CATSRVNNEKLFF. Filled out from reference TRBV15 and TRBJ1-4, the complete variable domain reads DAMVIQNPRYQVTQFGKPVTLSCSQTLNHNVMYWYQQKSSQAPKLLFHYYDKDFNNEADTPDNFQSRRPNTSFCFLDIRSPGLGDTAMYLCATSRVNNEKLFFGSGTQLSVL.

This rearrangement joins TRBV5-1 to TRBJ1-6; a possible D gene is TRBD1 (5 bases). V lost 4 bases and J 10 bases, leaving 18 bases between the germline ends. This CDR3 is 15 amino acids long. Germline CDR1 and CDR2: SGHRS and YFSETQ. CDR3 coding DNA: TGCGCCAGCAGCCAGCAGGGTAATACTGGGTCACCCCTCCACTTT. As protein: CASSQQGNTGSPLHF.

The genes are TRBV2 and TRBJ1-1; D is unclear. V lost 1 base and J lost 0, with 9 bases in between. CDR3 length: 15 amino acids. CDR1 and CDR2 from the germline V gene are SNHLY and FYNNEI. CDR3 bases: TGTGCCAGCAGTGAAGACCGCCCCATGAACACTGAAGCTTTCTTT. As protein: CASSEDRPMNTEAFF.

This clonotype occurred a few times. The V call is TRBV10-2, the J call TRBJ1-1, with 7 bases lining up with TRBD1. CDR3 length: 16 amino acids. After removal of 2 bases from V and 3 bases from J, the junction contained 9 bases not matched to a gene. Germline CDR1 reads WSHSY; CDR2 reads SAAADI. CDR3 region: CASSEARGISDTEAFF. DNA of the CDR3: TGCGCCAGCAGTGAGGCCAGGGGGATCTCGGACACTGAAGCTTTCTTT.

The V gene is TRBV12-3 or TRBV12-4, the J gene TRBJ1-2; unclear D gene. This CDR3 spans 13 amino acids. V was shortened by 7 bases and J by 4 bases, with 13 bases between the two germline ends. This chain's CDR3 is CASKVGVGYGYTF. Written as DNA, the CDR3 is TGTGCCAGCAAGGTTGGTGTTGGCTATGGCTACACCTTC.

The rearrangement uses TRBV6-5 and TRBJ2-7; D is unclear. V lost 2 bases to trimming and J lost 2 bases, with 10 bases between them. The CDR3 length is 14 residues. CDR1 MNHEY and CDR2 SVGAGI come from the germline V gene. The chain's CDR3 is CASSYLGPPYEQYF. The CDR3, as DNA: TGTGCCAGCAGTTACCTGGGCCCTCCCTACGAGCAGTACTTC.

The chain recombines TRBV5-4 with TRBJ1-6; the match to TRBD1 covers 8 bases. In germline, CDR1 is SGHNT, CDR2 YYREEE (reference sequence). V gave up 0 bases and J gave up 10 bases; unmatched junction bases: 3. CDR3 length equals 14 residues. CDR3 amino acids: CASSLDRGESPLHF. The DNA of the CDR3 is TGTGCCAGCAGCTTGGACAGGGGGGAATCACCCCTCCACTTT.

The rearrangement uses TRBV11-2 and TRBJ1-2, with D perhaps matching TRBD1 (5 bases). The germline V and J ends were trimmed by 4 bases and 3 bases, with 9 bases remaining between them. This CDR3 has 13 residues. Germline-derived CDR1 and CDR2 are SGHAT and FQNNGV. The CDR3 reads CASSSGAYYGYTF. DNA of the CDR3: TGTGCCAGCAGCTCCGGGGCTTACTATGGCTACACCTTC.

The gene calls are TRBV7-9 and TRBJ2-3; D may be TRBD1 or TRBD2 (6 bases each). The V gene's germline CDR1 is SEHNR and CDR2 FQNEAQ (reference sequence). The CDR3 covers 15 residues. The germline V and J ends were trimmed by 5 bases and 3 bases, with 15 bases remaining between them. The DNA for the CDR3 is TGTGCCAGCAGCCTCCCCGGGGGCTCGACAGATACGCAGTATTTT. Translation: CASSLPGGSTDTQYF.

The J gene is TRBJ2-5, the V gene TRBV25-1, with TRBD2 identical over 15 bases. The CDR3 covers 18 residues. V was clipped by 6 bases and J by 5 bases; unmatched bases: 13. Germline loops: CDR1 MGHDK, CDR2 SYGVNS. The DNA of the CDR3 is TGTGCCAGCAGCAAATACATTCCCGGGACTAGCGGGGGGGAGACCCAGTACTTC. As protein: CASSKYIPGTSGGETQYF.

The CDR3 loop reads CASGLGRNQETQYF. CDR3 bases: TGTGCTAGTGGTTTGGGCAGGAACCAAGAGACCCAGTACTTC. The chain couples TRBV12-5 to TRBJ2-5; D ambiguous. Germline CDR1 is LGHNT and CDR2 is FRNRAP. Trimming shortened V by 1 base and J by 0 bases, and 6 bases separated the two germline ends. The CDR3 is 14 amino acids.

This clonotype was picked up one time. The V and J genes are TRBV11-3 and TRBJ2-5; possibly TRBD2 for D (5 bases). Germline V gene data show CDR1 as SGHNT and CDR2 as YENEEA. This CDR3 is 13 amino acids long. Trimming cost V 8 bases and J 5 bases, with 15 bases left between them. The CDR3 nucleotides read TGTGCCAGCGGCCGGGGTTATGGGGAGACCCAGTACTTC. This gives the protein CASGRGYGETQYF.

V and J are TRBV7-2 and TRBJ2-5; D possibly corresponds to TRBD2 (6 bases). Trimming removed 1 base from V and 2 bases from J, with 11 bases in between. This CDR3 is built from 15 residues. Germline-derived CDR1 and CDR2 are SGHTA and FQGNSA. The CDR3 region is CASSLVGGGQETQYF. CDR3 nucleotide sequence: TGTGCCAGCAGCTTAGTAGGTGGGGGGCAAGAGACCCAGTACTTC.

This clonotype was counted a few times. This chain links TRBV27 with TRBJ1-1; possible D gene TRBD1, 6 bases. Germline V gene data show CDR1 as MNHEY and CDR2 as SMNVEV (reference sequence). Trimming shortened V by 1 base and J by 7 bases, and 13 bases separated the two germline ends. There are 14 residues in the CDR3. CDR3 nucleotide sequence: TGTGCCAGCAGTTTATACAGGGATAAGGGTGAAGCTTTCTTT. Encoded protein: CASSLYRDKGEAFF.

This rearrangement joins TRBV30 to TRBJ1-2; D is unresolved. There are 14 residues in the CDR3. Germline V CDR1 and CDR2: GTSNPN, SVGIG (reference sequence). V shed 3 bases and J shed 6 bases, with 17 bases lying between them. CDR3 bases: TGTGCCTGGAGCGCTCCCCCGAACAAGGATGGCTACACCTTC. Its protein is CAWSAPPNKDGYTF.

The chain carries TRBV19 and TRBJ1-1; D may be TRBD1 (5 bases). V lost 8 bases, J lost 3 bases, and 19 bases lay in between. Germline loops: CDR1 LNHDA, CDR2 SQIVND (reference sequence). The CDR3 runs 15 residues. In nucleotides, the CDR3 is TGTGCCAGTGGTTACTCCGACGGGACCCACACTGAAGCTTTCTTT. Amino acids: CASGYSDGTHTEAFF.

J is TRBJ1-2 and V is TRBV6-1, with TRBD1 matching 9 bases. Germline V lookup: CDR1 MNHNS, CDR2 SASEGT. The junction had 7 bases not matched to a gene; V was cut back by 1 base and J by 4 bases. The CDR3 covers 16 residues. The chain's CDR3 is CASSEEGTGYPYGYTF. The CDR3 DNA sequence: TGTGCCAGCAGTGAAGAGGGGACAGGGTACCCCTATGGCTACACCTTC.

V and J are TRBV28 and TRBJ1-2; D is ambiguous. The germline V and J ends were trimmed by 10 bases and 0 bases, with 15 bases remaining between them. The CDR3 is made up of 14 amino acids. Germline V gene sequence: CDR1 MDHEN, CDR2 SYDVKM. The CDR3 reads CATTRVGSNYGYTF. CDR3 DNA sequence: TGTGCCACCACGCGTGTGGGGTCTAACTATGGCTACACCTTC.

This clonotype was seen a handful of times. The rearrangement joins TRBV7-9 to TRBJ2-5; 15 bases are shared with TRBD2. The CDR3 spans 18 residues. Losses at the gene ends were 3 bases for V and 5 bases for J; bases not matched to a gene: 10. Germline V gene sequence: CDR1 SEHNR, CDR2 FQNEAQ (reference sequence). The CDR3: CASSFGTSGGLFRETQYF. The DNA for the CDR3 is TGTGCCAGCAGCTTCGGGACTAGCGGGGGGCTATTTCGGGAGACCCAGTACTTC. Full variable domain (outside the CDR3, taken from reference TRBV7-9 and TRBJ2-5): DTGVSQNPRHKITKRGQNVTFRCDPISEHNRLYWYRQTLGQGPEFLTYFQNEAQLEKSRLLSDRFSAERPKGSFSTLEIQRTEQGDSAMYLCASSFGTSGGLFRETQYFGPGTRLLVL.

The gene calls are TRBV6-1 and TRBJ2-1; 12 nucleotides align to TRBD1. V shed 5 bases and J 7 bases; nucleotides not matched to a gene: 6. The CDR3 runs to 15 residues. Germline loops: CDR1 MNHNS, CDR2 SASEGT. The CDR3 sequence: CASSPGTGGENEQFF. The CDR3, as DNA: TGTGCCAGCAGTCCCGGGACAGGGGGCGAGAATGAGCAGTTCTTC.

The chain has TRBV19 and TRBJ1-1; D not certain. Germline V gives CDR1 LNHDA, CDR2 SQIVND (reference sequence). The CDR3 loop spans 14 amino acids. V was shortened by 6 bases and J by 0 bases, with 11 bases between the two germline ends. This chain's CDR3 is CASRIRIVNTEAFF. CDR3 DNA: TGTGCCAGTAGGATTAGGATCGTGAACACTGAAGCTTTCTTT.

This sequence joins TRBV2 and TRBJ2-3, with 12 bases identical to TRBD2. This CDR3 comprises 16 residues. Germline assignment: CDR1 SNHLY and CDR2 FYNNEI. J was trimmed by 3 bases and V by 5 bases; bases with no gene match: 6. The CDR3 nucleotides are TGTGCCAGCAGTTTCTCTAGCGGGGGGGCGACAGATACGCAGTATTTT. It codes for CASSFSSGGATDTQYF.

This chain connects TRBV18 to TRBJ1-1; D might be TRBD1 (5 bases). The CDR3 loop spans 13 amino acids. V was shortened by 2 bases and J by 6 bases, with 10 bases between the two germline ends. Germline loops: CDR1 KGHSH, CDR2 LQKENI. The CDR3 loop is CASSPEGGAEAFF. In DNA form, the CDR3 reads TGTGCCAGCTCACCAGAAGGAGGGGCTGAAGCTTTCTTT.

In DNA form, the CDR3 reads TGTGCCAGCAGGTGGGGACAGACCGCGAACACCGGGGAGCTGTTTTTT. Translating gives CASRWGQTANTGELFF. J is TRBJ2-2 and V is TRBV27; TRBD1 aligns across 7 bases. J was trimmed by 0 bases and V by 6 bases; bases with no gene match: 7. From germline, CDR1 is MNHEY and CDR2 SMNVEV (reference sequence). CDR3 size: 16 residues.

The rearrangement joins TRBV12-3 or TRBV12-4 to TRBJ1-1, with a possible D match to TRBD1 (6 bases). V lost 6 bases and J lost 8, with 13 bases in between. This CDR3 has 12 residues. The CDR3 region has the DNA TGTGCCAGCAGCCAACGGACAGTAGAAGCTTTCTTT. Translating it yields CASSQRTVEAFF.

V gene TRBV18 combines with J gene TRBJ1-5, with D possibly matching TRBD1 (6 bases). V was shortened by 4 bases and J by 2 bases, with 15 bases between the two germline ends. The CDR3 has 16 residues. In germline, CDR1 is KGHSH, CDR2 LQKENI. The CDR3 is CASSLLGGHGNQPQHF. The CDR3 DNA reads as TGTGCCAGCTCACTCTTAGGGGGGCACGGCAATCAGCCCCAGCATTTT.

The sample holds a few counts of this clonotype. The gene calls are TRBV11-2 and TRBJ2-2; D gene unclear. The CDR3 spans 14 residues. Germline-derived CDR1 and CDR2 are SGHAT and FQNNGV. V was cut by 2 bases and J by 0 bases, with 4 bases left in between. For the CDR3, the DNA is TGTGCCAGCAGCTTATCTTCGAACACCGGGGAGCTGTTTTTT. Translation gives CASSLSSNTGELFF.

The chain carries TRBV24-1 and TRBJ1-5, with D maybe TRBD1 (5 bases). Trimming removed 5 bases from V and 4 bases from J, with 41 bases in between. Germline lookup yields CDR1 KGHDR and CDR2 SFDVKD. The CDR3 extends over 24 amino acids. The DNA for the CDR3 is TGTGCCACCAGTGCCAGGACATATTACCAACCCTTTAATAGGGGTAGGACTTTAAATCAGCCCCAGCATTTT. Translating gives CATSARTYYQPFNRGRTLNQPQHF.

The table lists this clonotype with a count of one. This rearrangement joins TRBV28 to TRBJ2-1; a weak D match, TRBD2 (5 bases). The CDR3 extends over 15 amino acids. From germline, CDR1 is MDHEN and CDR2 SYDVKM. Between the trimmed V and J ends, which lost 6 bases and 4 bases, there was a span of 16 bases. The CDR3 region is CASSPRAGPYNEQFF. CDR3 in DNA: TGTGCCAGCAGCCCGAGGGCAGGCCCGTACAATGAGCAGTTCTTC.

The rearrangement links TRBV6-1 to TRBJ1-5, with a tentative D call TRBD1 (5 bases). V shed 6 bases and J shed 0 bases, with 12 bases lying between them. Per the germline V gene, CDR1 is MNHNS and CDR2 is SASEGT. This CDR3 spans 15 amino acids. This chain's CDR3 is CASSGGRFSNQPQHF. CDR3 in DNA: TGTGCCAGCAGCGGGGGACGGTTTAGCAATCAGCCCCAGCATTTT.

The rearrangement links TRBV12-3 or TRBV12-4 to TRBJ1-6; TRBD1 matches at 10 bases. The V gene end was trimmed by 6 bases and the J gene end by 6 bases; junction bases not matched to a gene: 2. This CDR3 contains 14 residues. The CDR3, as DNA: TGTGCCAGCAGGACAGGGGGCGGTAATTCACCCCTCCACTTT. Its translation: CASRTGGGNSPLHF.